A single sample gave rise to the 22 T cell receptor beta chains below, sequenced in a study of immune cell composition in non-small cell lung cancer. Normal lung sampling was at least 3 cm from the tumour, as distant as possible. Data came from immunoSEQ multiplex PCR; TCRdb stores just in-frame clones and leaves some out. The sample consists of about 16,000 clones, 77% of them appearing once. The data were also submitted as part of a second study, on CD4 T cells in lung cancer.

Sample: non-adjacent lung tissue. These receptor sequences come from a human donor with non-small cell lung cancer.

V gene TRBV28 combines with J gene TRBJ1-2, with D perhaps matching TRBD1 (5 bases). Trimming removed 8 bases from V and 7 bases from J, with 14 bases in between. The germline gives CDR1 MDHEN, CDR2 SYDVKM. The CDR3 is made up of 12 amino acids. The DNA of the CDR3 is TGTGCCAGCTGGGGCAGTATGGGTGGCTACACCTTC. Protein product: CASWGSMGGYTF.

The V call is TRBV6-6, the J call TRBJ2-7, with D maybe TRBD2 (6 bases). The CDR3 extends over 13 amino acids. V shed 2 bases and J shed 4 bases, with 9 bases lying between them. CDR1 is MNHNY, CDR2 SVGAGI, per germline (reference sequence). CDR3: CASSYLRGYEQYF. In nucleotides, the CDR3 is TGTGCCAGCAGTTACCTTCGGGGGTACGAGCAGTACTTC.

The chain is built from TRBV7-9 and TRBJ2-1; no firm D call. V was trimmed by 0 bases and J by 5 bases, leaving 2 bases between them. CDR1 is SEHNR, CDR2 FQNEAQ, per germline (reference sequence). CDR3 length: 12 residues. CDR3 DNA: TGTGCCAGCAGCTTAGCGGACAATGAGCAGTTCTTC. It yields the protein CASSLADNEQFF.

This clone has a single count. The chain's CDR3 is CASSFPGGDSPLHF. The CDR3 coding sequence is TGTGCCAGCAGCTTCCCCGGCGGAGACTCACCCCTCCACTTT. The chain uses TRBV11-2 and TRBJ1-6; D unresolved. The V end lost 3 bases, the J end lost 10 bases, and 13 bases lay between the germline ends. CDR3 size: 14 residues. Germline V gene lookup returns CDR1 SGHAT and CDR2 FQNNGV.

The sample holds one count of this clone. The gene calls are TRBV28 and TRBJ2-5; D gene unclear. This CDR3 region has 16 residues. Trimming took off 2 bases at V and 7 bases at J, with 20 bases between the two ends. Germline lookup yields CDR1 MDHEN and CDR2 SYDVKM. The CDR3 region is CASSLVSNLRWGTQYF. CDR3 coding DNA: TGTGCCAGCAGTTTAGTTAGTAATCTCCGTTGGGGGACCCAGTACTTC. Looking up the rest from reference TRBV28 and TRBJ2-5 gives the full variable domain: DVKVTQSSRYLVKRTGEKVFLECVQDMDHENMFWYRQDPGLGLRLIYFSYDVKMKEKGDIPEGYSVSREKKERFSLILESASTNQTSMYLCASSLVSNLRWGTQYFGPGTRLLVL.

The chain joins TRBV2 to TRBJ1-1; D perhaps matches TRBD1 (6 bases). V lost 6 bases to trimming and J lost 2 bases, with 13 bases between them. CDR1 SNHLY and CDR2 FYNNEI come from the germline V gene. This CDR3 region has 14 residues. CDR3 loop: CASSRRQVNTEAFF. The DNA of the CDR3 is TGTGCCAGCAGCCGAAGACAGGTAAACACTGAAGCTTTCTTT.

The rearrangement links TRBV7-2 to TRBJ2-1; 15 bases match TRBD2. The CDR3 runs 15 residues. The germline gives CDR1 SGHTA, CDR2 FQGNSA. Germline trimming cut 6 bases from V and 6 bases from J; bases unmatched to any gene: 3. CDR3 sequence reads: CASRGLAGGSNEQFF. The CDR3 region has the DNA TGTGCCAGCAGAGGACTAGCGGGGGGGAGCAATGAGCAGTTCTTC.

The CDR3 loop is CASSPTMNTEAFF. Here the CDR3 DNA reads TGTGCCAGCTCACCAACGATGAACACTGAAGCTTTCTTT. V gene TRBV18 combines with J gene TRBJ1-1, with no clear D. Trimming stripped 2 bases from V and 0 bases from J, with 4 bases between. Per germline, CDR1 KGHSH and CDR2 LQKENI. CDR3 size: 13 residues.

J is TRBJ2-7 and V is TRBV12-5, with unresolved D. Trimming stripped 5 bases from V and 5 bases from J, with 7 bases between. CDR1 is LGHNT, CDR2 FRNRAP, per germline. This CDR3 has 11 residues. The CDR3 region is CASGPVDEQYF. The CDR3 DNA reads TGTGCTAGTGGTCCGGTCGACGAGCAGTACTTC.

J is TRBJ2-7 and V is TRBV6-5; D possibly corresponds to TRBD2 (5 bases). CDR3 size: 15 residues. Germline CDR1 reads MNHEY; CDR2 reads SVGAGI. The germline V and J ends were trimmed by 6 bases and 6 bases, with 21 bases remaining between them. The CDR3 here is CASSPRGSSDSEQYF. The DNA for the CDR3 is TGTGCCAGCAGCCCCCGGGGTAGTTCGGACTCCGAGCAGTACTTC.

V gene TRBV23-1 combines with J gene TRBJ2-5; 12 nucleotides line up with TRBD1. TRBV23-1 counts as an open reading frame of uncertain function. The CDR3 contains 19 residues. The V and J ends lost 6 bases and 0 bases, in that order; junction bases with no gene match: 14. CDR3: CASSQPPGQGARNQETQYF. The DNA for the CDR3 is TGCGCCAGCAGCCAGCCTCCGGGACAGGGGGCGCGGAACCAAGAGACCCAGTACTTC.

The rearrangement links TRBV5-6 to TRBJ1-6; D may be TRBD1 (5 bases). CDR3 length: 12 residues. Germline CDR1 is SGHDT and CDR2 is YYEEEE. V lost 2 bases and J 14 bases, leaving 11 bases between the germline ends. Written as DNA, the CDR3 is TGTGCCAGCAGCTTCGGCGGGGGATCCCTCCACTTT. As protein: CASSFGGGSLHF.

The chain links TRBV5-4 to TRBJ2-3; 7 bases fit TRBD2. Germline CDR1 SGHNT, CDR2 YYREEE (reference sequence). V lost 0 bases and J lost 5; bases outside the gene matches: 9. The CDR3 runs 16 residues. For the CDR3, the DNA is TGTGCCAGCAGCTTGGTCTCGGGGAGGGCCAGAGATACGCAGTATTTT. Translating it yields CASSLVSGRARDTQYF.

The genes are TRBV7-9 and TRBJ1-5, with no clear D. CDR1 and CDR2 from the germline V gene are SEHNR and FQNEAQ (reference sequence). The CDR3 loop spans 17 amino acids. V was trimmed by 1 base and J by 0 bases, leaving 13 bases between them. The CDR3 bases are TGTGCCAGCAGCTTAGAGGGCATCTCTAATAGCAATCAGCCCCAGCATTTT. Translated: CASSLEGISNSNQPQHF.

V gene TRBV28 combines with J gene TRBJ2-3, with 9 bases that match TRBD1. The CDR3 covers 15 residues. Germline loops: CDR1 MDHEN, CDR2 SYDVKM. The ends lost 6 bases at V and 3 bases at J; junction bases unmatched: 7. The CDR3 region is CASRETGGRTDTQYF. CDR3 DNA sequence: TGTGCCAGCAGGGAGACAGGGGGGAGAACAGATACGCAGTATTTT.

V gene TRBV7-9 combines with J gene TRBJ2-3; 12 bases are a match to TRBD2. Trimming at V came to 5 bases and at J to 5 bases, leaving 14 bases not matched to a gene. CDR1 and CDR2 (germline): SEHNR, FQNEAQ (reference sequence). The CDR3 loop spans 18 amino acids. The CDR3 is CASSPVLSSGGALDTQYF. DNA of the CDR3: TGTGCCAGCAGCCCCGTATTGTCTAGCGGGGGGGCGTTAGATACGCAGTATTTT.

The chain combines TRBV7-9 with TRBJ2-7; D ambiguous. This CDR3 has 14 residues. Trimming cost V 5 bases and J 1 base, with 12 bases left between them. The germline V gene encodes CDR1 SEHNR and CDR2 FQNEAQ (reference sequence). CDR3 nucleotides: TGTGCCAGCAGCCCAACCTCAGGTTCCTACGAGCAGTACTTC. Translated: CASSPTSGSYEQYF.

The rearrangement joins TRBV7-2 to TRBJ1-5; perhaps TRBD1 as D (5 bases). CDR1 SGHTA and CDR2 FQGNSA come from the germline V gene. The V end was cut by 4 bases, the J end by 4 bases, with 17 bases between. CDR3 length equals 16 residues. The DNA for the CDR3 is TGTGCCAGCAGCTCCCCCGGGGGAGGCTCTAATCAGCCCCAGCATTTT. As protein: CASSSPGGGSNQPQHF.

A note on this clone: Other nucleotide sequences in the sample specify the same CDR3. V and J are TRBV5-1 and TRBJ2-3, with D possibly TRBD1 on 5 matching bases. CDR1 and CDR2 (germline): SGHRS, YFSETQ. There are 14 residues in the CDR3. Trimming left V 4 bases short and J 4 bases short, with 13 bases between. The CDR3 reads CASSPGRGSDTQYF. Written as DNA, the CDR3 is TGCGCCAGCAGCCCTGGAAGGGGTTCAGATACGCAGTATTTT.

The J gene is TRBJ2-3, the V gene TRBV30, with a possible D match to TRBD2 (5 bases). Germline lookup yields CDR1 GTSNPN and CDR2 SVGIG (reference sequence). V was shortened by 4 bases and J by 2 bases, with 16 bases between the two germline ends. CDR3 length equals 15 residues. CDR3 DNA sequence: TGTGCCTGGACCCCCGGCCTAGCCGACACAGATACGCAGTATTTT. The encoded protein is CAWTPGLADTDTQYF.

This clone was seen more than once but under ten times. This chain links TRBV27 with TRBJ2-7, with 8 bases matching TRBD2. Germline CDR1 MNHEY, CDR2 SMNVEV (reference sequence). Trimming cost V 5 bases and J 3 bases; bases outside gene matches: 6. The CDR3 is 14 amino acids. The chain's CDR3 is CASSPPSGSYEQYF. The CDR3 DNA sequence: TGTGCCAGCAGTCCCCCAAGCGGGAGCTACGAGCAGTACTTC.

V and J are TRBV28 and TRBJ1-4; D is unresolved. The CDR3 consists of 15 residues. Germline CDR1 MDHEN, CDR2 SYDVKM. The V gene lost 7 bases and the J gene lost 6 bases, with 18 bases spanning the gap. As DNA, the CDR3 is TGTGCCAGCAAATCTGTTTACACTCCTGATGAAAAACTGTTTTTT. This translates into CASKSVYTPDEKLFF.